The clone carrying this TCR beta chain occurred once. Its antigen is currently unknown. These data are taken from a study of OX40 agonist ivuxolimab in advanced cancers. Study-wide background: The study enrolled dose-escalation patients with hepatocellular carcinoma, melanoma, renal cell or head and neck cancer. At 82.7% male, the cohort had a mean age of 60 years, ranging from roughly 20 to 79. Checkpoint inhibitors had been given previously to 35% to 50% of patients.

The study's findings and limits: At doses 0.1 to 3.0 mg/kg, CD4+ and CD8+ clones expanded.

Some clones are missing from TCRdb's copy, which holds only in-frame ones; the method was immunoSEQ multiplex PCR. The data show about 67,000 clones, around 83% seen once. This TCR derives from an adult with an advanced solid tumor such as melanoma, head and neck, liver or kidney cancer. Sequences were derived from CD4+ or CD8+ T cells sorted from blood, sampled in a trial of the OX40 agonist ivuxolimab.

CDR3: CASSQDPTGAGTEAFF. The CDR3 DNA sequence: TGTGCCAGCAGCCAAGATCCGACAGGGGCGGGGACTGAAGCTTTCTTT. The chain is built from TRBV14 and TRBJ1-1, with 8 bases identical to TRBD1. The ends lost 0 bases at V and 5 bases at J; junction bases unmatched: 8. Germline CDR1 is SGHDN and CDR2 is FVKESK. The CDR3 has 16 residues.